This TCR beta chain was captured in a study of high-grade serous ovarian cancer treatment subgroups. The tumor samples were collected prior to definitive surgery or chemotherapy. Germline-derived CDR1 and CDR2 are GTSNPN and SVGIG (reference sequence). The CDR3 is 11 residues long. V dropped 1 base and J dropped 9 bases, with 7 bases sitting between them. Data came from immunoSEQ multiplex PCR; TCRdb stores just in-frame clones and leaves some out. The table shows some 12,000 clones, with roughly 87% occurring only once. The source is a human donor with high-grade serous ovarian cancer. The sample comprised tumor tissue. The chain uses TRBV30 and TRBJ2-1; D is unresolved. For the CDR3, the DNA is TGTGCCTGGAGTGCAACAAGTGAGCAGTTCTTC. It codes for CAWSATSEQFF.